Listed below are T cell receptor beta chains from one sample, sequenced in a study of cytomegalovirus exposure and HLA in healthy donors. This table comes from immunoSEQ multiplex PCR, and its TCRdb copy is limited to in-frame clones, with some not included. In the table there are around 280,000 clones, approximately 90% of which are singletons. Sequencing used PBMCs. The receptors here all came from a woman between 18 and 29 years old in good health and CMV-seronegative. Each CDR3 is given with its conserved first and last residue. The D gene is left open where the match is weak. Clone sizes are given selectively: once, few, many, or a class where the clone is expanded.

V: TRBV6-5; D: TRBD2; J: TRBJ2-5; size: once; CDR3: CASSYSGTSGETQYF; DNA: TGTGCCAGCAGTTACTCCGGGACTAGCGGTGAGACCCAGTACTTC
V: TRBV4-1; D: NA; J: TRBJ2-5; size: NA; CDR3: CASSQEGRGETQYF; DNA: TGCGCCAGCAGCCAAGAAGGACGGGGAGAGACCCAGTACTTC
V: TRBV10-3; D: TRBD1; J: TRBJ2-7; size: NA; CDR3: CAISERGQPTYEQYF; DNA: TGTGCCATCAGTGAGAGGGGACAGCCAACCTACGAGCAGTACTTC
V: TRBV7-9; D: NA; J: TRBJ2-7; size: NA; CDR3: CASSAYSPPNEQYF; DNA: TGTGCCAGCAGCGCCTACAGCCCTCCCAACGAGCAGTACTTC
V: TRBV15; D: NA; J: TRBJ1-3; size: NA; CDR3: CATEQGNTIYF; DNA: TGTGCCACCGAACAAGGAAACACCATATATTTT
V: TRBV23-1; D: TRBD1; J: TRBJ2-3; size: NA; CDR3: CASIPLQGPGGDTQYF; DNA: TGCGCCAGCATCCCACTACAGGGGCCTGGGGGAGATACGCAGTATTTT
V: TRBV10-3; D: NA; J: TRBJ1-5; size: NA; CDR3: CAISESKPGNQPQHF; DNA: TGTGCCATCAGTGAGTCGAAACCGGGAAATCAGCCCCAGCATTTT
V: TRBV7-6; D: TRBD2; J: TRBJ2-7; size: once; CDR3: CASSSSGGYEQYF; DNA: TGTGCCAGCAGTTCTAGCGGGGGCTACGAGCAGTACTTC
V: TRBV13; D: NA; J: TRBJ2-3; size: once; CDR3: CASSPSRQEVITDTQYF; DNA: TGTGCCAGCAGCCCATCAAGACAGGAGGTTATCACAGATACGCAGTATTTT
V: TRBV5-6; D: NA; J: TRBJ2-3; size: NA; CDR3: CASSRRGDLGDTQYF; DNA: TGTGCCAGCAGCCGTCGAGGGGACTTGGGGGATACGCAGTATTTT
V: TRBV6-5; D: TRBD1; J: TRBJ2-7; size: NA; CDR3: CASSEWDSYEQYF; DNA: TGTGCCAGCAGCGAATGGGACAGCTACGAGCAGTACTTC
V: TRBV5-5; D: TRBD1; J: TRBJ2-2; size: NA; CDR3: CASSSGTGIGELFF; DNA: TGTGCCAGCAGCTCCGGGACAGGGATCGGGGAGCTGTTTTTT
V: TRBV25-1; D: TRBD1; J: TRBJ1-1; size: once; CDR3: CASSQGARAFF; DNA: TGTGCCAGCTCGCAGGGGGCAAGAGCTTTCTTT
V: TRBV10-3; D: NA; J: TRBJ2-1; size: NA; CDR3: CAIRAGASYNEQFF; DNA: TGTGCCATCAGGGCGGGGGCCTCCTACAATGAGCAGTTCTTC
V: TRBV6-6; D: NA; J: TRBJ1-6; size: NA; CDR3: CASSYSQGKRSPLHF; DNA: TGTGCCAGCAGTTACTCACAGGGCAAAAGATCACCCCTCCACTTT
V: TRBV16; D: NA; J: TRBJ2-3; size: NA; CDR3: CASSRPEGTDTQYF; DNA: TGTGCCAGCAGCCGCCCGGAGGGCACAGATACGCAGTATTTT
V: TRBV5-1; D: NA; J: TRBJ2-3; size: NA; CDR3: CASSPTGPDTQYF; DNA: TGCGCCAGCAGCCCTACAGGGCCAGATACGCAGTATTTT
V: TRBV2; D: NA; J: TRBJ1-1; size: NA; CDR3: CASTGLREAFF; DNA: TGTGCCAGCACAGGGTTAAGAGAAGCTTTCTTT
V: TRBV6-6; D: TRBD1; J: TRBJ1-3; size: NA; CDR3: CASSYATGGSGNTIYF; DNA: TGTGCCAGCAGTTACGCGACAGGGGGCTCTGGAAACACCATATATTTT
V: TRBV15; D: NA; J: TRBJ1-4; size: NA; CDR3: CATSSRGGEKLFF; DNA: TGTGCCACCAGCAGCAGGGGCGGCGAAAAACTGTTTTTT
V: TRBV6-5; D: TRBD2; J: TRBJ2-5; size: once; CDR3: CASSKAGKETQYF; DNA: TGTGCCAGCAGCAAAGCGGGGAAAGAGACCCAGTACTTC
V: TRBV2; D: TRBD2; J: TRBJ2-1; size: NA; CDR3: CASKGVAGGPLYSYNEQFF; DNA: TGTGCCAGCAAAGGGGTAGCGGGGGGCCCCTTATACTCATACAATGAGCAGTTCTTC
V: TRBV7-9; D: NA; J: TRBJ2-3; size: NA; CDR3: CASSLTSGVSSHTDTQYF; DNA: TGTGCCAGCAGCTTGACTAGTGGGGTATCGAGTCACACAGATACGCAGTATTTT
V: TRBV27; D: TRBD1; J: TRBJ1-6; size: NA; CDR3: CASSTFRGTNNSPLHF; DNA: TGTGCCAGCAGCACCTTCAGGGGGACCAATAATTCACCCCTCCACTTT
V: TRBV9; D: TRBD1; J: TRBJ1-1; size: once; CDR3: CASSAVGGASNTEAFF; DNA: TGTGCCAGCAGCGCGGTAGGGGGCGCGTCGAACACTGAAGCTTTCTTT
V: TRBV5-1; D: TRBD1; J: TRBJ1-5; size: few; CDR3: CASSSGTGTNQPQHF; DNA: TGCGCCAGCAGCTCCGGGACAGGGACCAATCAGCCCCAGCATTTT
V: TRBV29-1; D: TRBD1; J: TRBJ2-1; size: NA; CDR3: CSASPTTGGVEQFF; DNA: TGCAGCGCTTCTCCAACGACAGGGGGCGTTGAGCAGTTCTTC
V: TRBV9; D: TRBD2; J: TRBJ2-3; size: NA; CDR3: CASSVAPYGGSTDTQYF; DNA: TGTGCCAGCAGCGTAGCCCCTTACGGGGGGAGCACAGATACGCAGTATTTT
V: TRBV5-1; D: TRBD1; J: TRBJ2-1; size: NA; CDR3: CASSLQGAQSYNEQFF; DNA: TGCGCCAGCAGCTTACAGGGGGCTCAGTCCTACAATGAGCAGTTCTTC
V: TRBV5-1; D: NA; J: TRBJ2-2; size: NA; CDR3: CASSSDSFTGELFF; DNA: TGCGCCAGCAGCTCAGACTCTTTCACCGGGGAGCTGTTTTTT
V: TRBV10-3; D: TRBD2; J: TRBJ2-5; size: NA; CDR3: CAISRIAGNQETQYF; DNA: TGTGCCATCAGTAGAATAGCGGGAAACCAAGAGACCCAGTACTTC
V: TRBV6-1; D: NA; J: TRBJ1-6; size: NA; CDR3: CASSPNREGAPLHF; DNA: TGTGCCAGCAGTCCCAACAGGGAAGGGGCACCCCTCCACTTT
V: TRBV13; D: NA; J: TRBJ1-3; size: NA; CDR3: CASSPREAGNTIYF; DNA: TGTGCCAGCAGCCCCAGGGAGGCTGGAAACACCATATATTTT
V: TRBV7-9; D: TRBD1; J: TRBJ2-7; size: NA; CDR3: CSSRSGTGRKNEQYF; DNA: TGTTCCAGCAGATCCGGGACAGGCCGAAAAAACGAGCAGTACTTC
V: TRBV7-6; D: TRBD2; J: TRBJ2-1; size: NA; CDR3: CASSRTSGVYNEQFF; DNA: TGTGCCAGCAGTCGGACTAGCGGGGTTTACAATGAGCAGTTCTTC
V: TRBV5-4; D: NA; J: TRBJ1-5; size: once; CDR3: CASSLEPGMNQPQHF; DNA: TGTGCCAGCAGCTTGGAGCCGGGAATGAATCAGCCCCAGCATTTT
V: TRBV6-4; D: NA; J: TRBJ1-2; size: NA; CDR3: CASPRVGGGDTF; DNA: TGTGCCAGCCCCCGGGTCGGGGGAGGGGACACCTTC
V: TRBV2; D: NA; J: TRBJ1-1; size: few; CDR3: CASDRGVEAFF; DNA: TGTGCCAGCGACCGGGGGGTTGAAGCTTTCTTT
V: TRBV7-9; D: NA; J: TRBJ2-1; size: NA; CDR3: CASSLGMGLTFGEQFF; DNA: TGTGCCAGCAGCTTAGGTATGGGACTCACCTTCGGTGAGCAGTTCTTC
V: TRBV21-1; D: NA; J: TRBJ1-5; size: NA; CDR3: CASSKTGLLDQPQHF; DNA: TGTGCCAGCAGCAAAACAGGGCTCCTCGATCAGCCCCAGCATTTT
V: TRBV4-1; D: NA; J: TRBJ1-2; size: NA; CDR3: CASSSRLGYGYTF; DNA: TGCGCCAGCAGCTCCCGACTGGGCTATGGCTACACCTTC
V: TRBV18; D: TRBD1; J: TRBJ2-7; size: few; CDR3: CASSPGQGVYEQYF; DNA: TGTGCCAGCTCACCGGGACAGGGGGTCTACGAGCAGTACTTC
V: TRBV6-1; D: NA; J: TRBJ1-1; size: once; CDR3: CASSVLLPPGTEAFF; DNA: TGTGCCAGCAGTGTTCTCCTACCGCCGGGCACTGAAGCTTTCTTT
V: TRBV30; D: NA; J: TRBJ2-2; size: NA; CDR3: CAWSWGGGTGELFF; DNA: TGTGCCTGGAGTTGGGGGGGCGGGACCGGGGAGCTGTTTTTT
V: TRBV2; D: TRBD1; J: TRBJ1-5; size: NA; CDR3: CASSGTASNQPQHF; DNA: TGTGCCAGCAGCGGGACAGCTAGCAATCAGCCCCAGCATTTT
V: TRBV2; D: NA; J: TRBJ1-2; size: NA; CDR3: CASSEGFRNYGYTF; DNA: TGTGCCAGCAGTGAAGGGTTCAGAAACTATGGCTACACCTTC
V: TRBV7-6; D: TRBD2; J: TRBJ2-1; size: NA; CDR3: CASSFSGGARVNNEQFF; DNA: TGTGCCAGCAGCTTTAGCGGGGGGGCCCGGGTAAACAATGAGCAGTTCTTC
V: TRBV7-9; D: NA; J: TRBJ2-3; size: NA; CDR3: CASSLFAGAVGDTQYF; DNA: TGTGCCAGCAGCTTATTTGCAGGGGCGGTGGGAGATACGCAGTATTTT
V: TRBV7-3; D: NA; J: TRBJ1-2; size: NA; CDR3: CASSLYPDSGYTF; DNA: TGTGCCAGCAGCTTATATCCGGACTCTGGCTACACCTTC
V: TRBV7-9; D: NA; J: TRBJ1-1; size: NA; CDR3: CSSSLAWGDEAFF; DNA: TGTTCCAGCAGCTTAGCGTGGGGGGATGAAGCTTTCTTT
V: TRBV2; D: NA; J: TRBJ1-4; size: NA; CDR3: CASSVGGQGKLFF; DNA: TGTGCCAGCAGTGTCGGAGGGCAGGGAAAACTGTTTTTT
V: TRBV5-1; D: NA; J: TRBJ1-1; size: NA; CDR3: CASSSSGTFEAFF; DNA: TGCGCCAGCAGCTCGTCGGGGACATTCGAAGCTTTCTTT
V: TRBV27; D: TRBD2; J: TRBJ2-5; size: NA; CDR3: CASSLFWAGGRGESQETQYF; DNA: TGTGCCAGCAGTTTGTTTTGGGCCGGCGGGCGGGGGGAAAGCCAAGAGACCCAGTACTTC
V: TRBV30; D: TRBD1; J: TRBJ1-2; size: NA; CDR3: CAWSVGQGGGYTF; DNA: TGTGCCTGGAGTGTAGGACAGGGGGGAGGCTACACCTTC